One and the same sample provided the 9 T cell receptor beta chains below, sequenced in a study of read filtering for tumor transcriptome and immune sequencing. Molecular barcoded adaptors covering alpha/delta and beta/gamma chains were used on approximately 440 ng RNA. TCRdb re-called the reads through MiXCR, storing one row per CDR3 protein. The data contain about 24,000 distinct CDR3 sequences, under 25% of them singletons. The sequencing input was a population of CD138-negative cells sorted from bone marrow. These receptors were taken from a donor at least 40 years old with multiple myeloma.

At least ten counts were recorded for this clonotype. This sequence joins TRBV6-5 and TRBJ1-4, with D perhaps matching TRBD1 (5 bases). Between the trimmed V and J ends, which lost 2 bases and 6 bases, there was a span of 10 bases. Germline lookup yields CDR1 MNHEY and CDR2 SVGAGI. The CDR3 totals 14 residues. The CDR3 DNA sequence: TGTGCCAGCAGTTACAGGGGTAGTGATGAAAAACTGTTTTTT. This sequence encodes CASSYRGSDEKLFF.

A few counts support this clonotype. The germline gene is not matched at one end of the junction; a read error may be the cause. The V call is TRBV2, the J call TRBJ1-4, with 7 positions matching TRBD1. Germline V gene sequence: CDR1 SNHLY, CDR2 FYNNEI. CDR3 length: 15 residues. CDR3 loop: CASSEATGEGEKLFF. In DNA form, the CDR3 reads TGTGCCAGCAGCGAAGCAACAGGGGAGGGCGAAAAACTGTTTTTT.

This clonotype was seen many times. The chain uses TRBV20-1 and TRBJ2-1; unclear D gene. Germline CDR1 is DFQATT and CDR2 is SNEGSKA (reference sequence). Between the trimmed V and J ends, which lost 0 bases and 0 bases, there was a span of 15 bases. The CDR3 extends over 17 amino acids. In DNA form, the CDR3 reads TGCAGTGCTAGAGATCCCACTCAGCGCAGCTCCTACAATGAGCAGTTCTTC. Its protein product is CSARDPTQRSSYNEQFF.

As to this clonotype: This clone may be a read error of a much larger clone one base away. The chain couples TRBV7-2 to TRBJ1-1; D may be TRBD1 (5 bases). This CDR3 has 14 amino acids. Germline loops: CDR1 SGHTA, CDR2 FQGNSA. The CDR3 region is CAFTVGGSNTEALF. The CDR3 nucleotides read TGTGCCTTCACCGTGGGGGGGAGCAACACTGAAGCTCTCTTT.

At least ten counts were recorded for this clonotype. One end of the junction is discordant with germline, which a read error may explain. This sequence joins TRBV2 and TRBJ2-3; TRBD1 or TRBD2 may be the D gene (5 bases each). This CDR3 spans 14 amino acids. Germline CDR1 and CDR2: SNHLY and FYNNEI. The CDR3 reads CASSDEGSIDTQYF. CDR3 coding DNA: TGTGCCAGCAGTGACGAGGGGAGCATAGATACGCAGTATTTT.

The rearrangement uses TRBV6-2 or TRBV6-3 and TRBJ2-3, with 8 bases identical to TRBD2. The J segment lost 2 bases and the V segment lost 0 bases, leaving 10 bases of the junction unmatched. This CDR3 is built from 18 residues. Per the germline V gene, CDR1 is MNHEY and CDR2 is SVGEGT. The CDR3, as DNA: TGTGCCAGCAGTTACTCACCCGGACTAGCCAATCCCACAGATACGCAGTATTTT. It encodes CASSYSPGLANPTDTQYF.

This clonotype has a count of ten or more. The chain has TRBV18 and TRBJ2-2; 11 positions agree with TRBD1. J lost 4 bases, V lost 0 bases, and 1 base had no gene match. Germline V CDR1 and CDR2: KGHSH, LQKENI. The CDR3 has 16 amino acids. This chain's CDR3 is CASSPPGQGVTGELFF. Here the CDR3 DNA reads TGTGCCAGCTCACCACCGGGACAGGGGGTCACCGGGGAGCTGTTTTTT.

There are a few counts of this clonotype. V and J are TRBV6-2 or TRBV6-3 and TRBJ2-2, with 8 bases matching TRBD2. The V and J ends lost 6 bases and 3 bases, in that order; junction bases with no gene match: 9. CDR1 is MNHEY and CDR2 is SVGEGT in the germline V gene. The CDR3 consists of 16 residues. The CDR3 nucleotides are TGTGCCAGCAGGTTCACTAGCGGAGCCTACACCGGGGAGCTGTTTTTT. Amino acids: CASRFTSGAYTGELFF.

This clonotype was seen ten or more times. This sequence joins TRBV11-2 and TRBJ2-3; possible D gene TRBD1, 5 bases. V lost 3 bases and J 2 bases, leaving 9 bases between the germline ends. The V gene's germline CDR1 is SGHAT and CDR2 FQNNGV. This CDR3 comprises 14 residues. The CDR3 DNA reads as TGTGCCAGCAGCTTTGACAGAACCACAGATACGCAGTATTTT. Translation gives CASSFDRTTDTQYF.